A selection of T cell receptor beta chains follows, all from one sample in a study of CD8+ T cells in alopecia areata. The method was immunoSEQ multiplex PCR; TCRdb's version includes in-frame clones alone and lacks a portion of them. In the table there are some 51,000 clones, 96% of which are singletons. Sequencing was performed on CD8+ T cells sorted from blood, taken at week 0. All receptors come from a human donor with alopecia areata. The CDR3 runs from the conserved cysteine through the conserved F or W. A D gene is named only where the DNA matches it firmly. Clone size is given for some rows only: seen once, a few or many times, or a class if the clone is expanded.

j_call: TRBJ2-7
clone_size: .
d_call: .
v_call: TRBV10-3
cdr3_aa: CAISDEGLASYEQYF
cdr3_nt: TGTGCCATCAGTGACGAGGGGTTGGCCTCCTACGAGCAGTACTTC

j_call: TRBJ2-1
clone_size: .
d_call: .
v_call: TRBV7-9
cdr3_aa: CASSQTTGPSLLNEQFF
cdr3_nt: TGTGCCAGCAGCCAAACGACTGGGCCAAGCCTACTCAATGAGCAGTTCTTC

j_call: TRBJ1-2
clone_size: few
d_call: TRBD1
v_call: TRBV5-4
cdr3_aa: CASSPLTGGYGYTF
cdr3_nt: TGTGCCAGCAGCCCTCTTACAGGGGGCTATGGCTACACCTTC

j_call: TRBJ2-4
clone_size: .
d_call: .
v_call: TRBV5-1
cdr3_aa: CASSLAGNIQYF
cdr3_nt: TGCGCCAGCAGCTTGGCCGGAAACATTCAGTACTTC

j_call: TRBJ2-1
clone_size: .
d_call: TRBD1
v_call: TRBV7-9
cdr3_aa: CASDGTGGQIHNEQFF
cdr3_nt: TGTGCCAGCGACGGGACAGGGGGACAAATACACAATGAGCAGTTCTTC

j_call: TRBJ2-5
clone_size: .
d_call: TRBD2
v_call: TRBV5-4
cdr3_aa: CASSTLGLGSGGTQETQYF
cdr3_nt: TGTGCCAGCAGCACCCTAGGTTTGGGTAGCGGGGGGACCCAAGAGACCCAGTACTTC

j_call: TRBJ2-7
clone_size: .
d_call: TRBD1
v_call: TRBV7-3
cdr3_aa: CASSSGQGASYEQYF
cdr3_nt: TGTGCCAGCAGTTCCGGACAGGGAGCCTCCTACGAGCAGTACTTC

j_call: TRBJ2-7
clone_size: .
d_call: TRBD2
v_call: TRBV11-3
cdr3_aa: CASAEVGGGGLPRIGYEQYF
cdr3_nt: TGTGCCAGCGCCGAAGTGGGCGGGGGGGGCCTCCCTCGTATCGGATACGAGCAGTACTTC

j_call: TRBJ2-7
clone_size: .
d_call: .
v_call: TRBV9
cdr3_aa: CASSVTLDSTYEQYF
cdr3_nt: TGTGCCAGCAGCGTAACCCTAGACAGCACCTACGAGCAGTACTTC

j_call: TRBJ1-1
clone_size: .
d_call: TRBD1
v_call: TRBV7-8
cdr3_aa: CASGPTGVDTEAFF
cdr3_nt: TGTGCCAGCGGCCCAACAGGGGTTGACACTGAAGCTTTCTTT

j_call: TRBJ2-7
clone_size: .
d_call: TRBD1
v_call: TRBV29-1
cdr3_aa: CSVVGSGQGTYEQYF
cdr3_nt: TGCAGCGTTGTTGGGTCGGGACAGGGAACCTACGAGCAGTACTTC

j_call: TRBJ2-1
clone_size: .
d_call: .
v_call: TRBV27
cdr3_aa: CASSLMAGLSYNEQFF
cdr3_nt: TGTGCCAGCAGTTTAATGGCAGGCCTTTCCTACAATGAGCAGTTCTTC

j_call: TRBJ2-1
clone_size: once
d_call: .
v_call: TRBV6-1
cdr3_aa: CASRSRGGPYNEQFF
cdr3_nt: TGTGCCAGCAGATCAAGGGGGGGCCCCTACAATGAGCAGTTCTTC

j_call: TRBJ2-7
clone_size: once
d_call: TRBD2
v_call: TRBV27
cdr3_aa: CASSTGGAYEQYF
cdr3_nt: TGTGCCAGCAGTACCGGGGGGGCCTACGAGCAGTACTTC

j_call: TRBJ2-3
clone_size: .
d_call: .
v_call: TRBV7-2
cdr3_aa: CASSLRTYTDTQYF
cdr3_nt: TGTGCCAGCAGCCTCCGGACTTACACAGATACGCAGTATTTT

j_call: TRBJ2-3
clone_size: .
d_call: .
v_call: TRBV4-1
cdr3_aa: CASSQSKTSTDTQYF
cdr3_nt: TGCGCCAGCAGCCAATCAAAAACCAGCACAGATACGCAGTATTTT

j_call: TRBJ2-5
clone_size: .
d_call: .
v_call: TRBV7-9
cdr3_aa: CASSLEDQETQYF
cdr3_nt: TGTGCCAGCAGCTTAGAGGACCAAGAGACCCAGTACTTC

j_call: TRBJ2-1
clone_size: .
d_call: .
v_call: TRBV10-2
cdr3_aa: CATSYGVISDEQFF
cdr3_nt: TGCGCCACCAGTTACGGGGTAATATCCGATGAGCAGTTCTTC

j_call: TRBJ2-3
clone_size: .
d_call: TRBD2
v_call: TRBV5-4
cdr3_aa: CASSATAGGSTDTQYF
cdr3_nt: TGTGCCAGCAGCGCCACAGCGGGGGGAAGCACAGATACGCAGTATTTT

j_call: TRBJ1-6
clone_size: .
d_call: TRBD1
v_call: TRBV7-9
cdr3_aa: CASSGQGVYNSPLHF
cdr3_nt: TGTGCCAGCAGCGGACAGGGGGTTTATAATTCACCCCTCCACTTT

j_call: TRBJ2-2
clone_size: .
d_call: TRBD1
v_call: TRBV6-1
cdr3_aa: CASSAGTDTGELFF
cdr3_nt: TGTGCCAGCAGTGCCGGGACAGACACCGGGGAGCTGTTTTTT

j_call: TRBJ2-3
clone_size: .
d_call: .
v_call: TRBV4-3
cdr3_aa: CASSQEGTFADTQYF
cdr3_nt: TGCGCCAGCAGCCAAGAAGGGACCTTTGCAGATACGCAGTATTTT

j_call: TRBJ2-7
clone_size: .
d_call: .
v_call: TRBV27
cdr3_aa: CASSLGLTYEQYF
cdr3_nt: TGTGCCAGCAGTTTAGGCCTCACCTACGAGCAGTACTTC

j_call: TRBJ2-1
clone_size: few
d_call: TRBD2
v_call: TRBV5-1
cdr3_aa: CASSEGTGTSGGEWFF
cdr3_nt: TGCGCCAGCAGCGAGGGAACCGGGACTAGCGGGGGGGAATGGTTCTTC

j_call: TRBJ1-1
clone_size: .
d_call: .
v_call: TRBV12-5
cdr3_aa: CASGWNTEAFF
cdr3_nt: TGTGCTAGTGGCTGGAACACTGAAGCTTTCTTT

j_call: TRBJ2-1
clone_size: .
d_call: .
v_call: TRBV5-4
cdr3_aa: CASSSGGGYSMSSYNEQFF
cdr3_nt: TGTGCCAGCAGCTCCGGGGGTGGGTACAGTATGAGCTCCTACAATGAGCAGTTCTTC

j_call: TRBJ2-2
clone_size: .
d_call: .
v_call: TRBV6-5
cdr3_aa: CASRPVGGSGELFF
cdr3_nt: TGTGCCAGCAGGCCCGTCGGGGGATCCGGGGAGCTGTTTTTT

j_call: TRBJ2-3
clone_size: .
d_call: TRBD2
v_call: TRBV29-1
cdr3_aa: CSGEGTSGGPDTQYF
cdr3_nt: TGCAGCGGAGAGGGTACCAGCGGGGGACCCGATACGCAGTATTTT

j_call: TRBJ1-4
clone_size: .
d_call: .
v_call: TRBV4-2
cdr3_aa: CASSQDAQGTNEKLFF
cdr3_nt: TGTGCCAGCAGCCAAGATGCGCAGGGGACTAATGAAAAACTGTTTTTT

j_call: TRBJ2-5
clone_size: .
d_call: TRBD2
v_call: TRBV25-1
cdr3_aa: CASSLPGAGGQETQYF
cdr3_nt: TGTGCCAGCAGTCTCCCCGGAGCGGGGGGGCAAGAGACCCAGTACTTC

j_call: TRBJ2-5
clone_size: .
d_call: TRBD1
v_call: TRBV7-2
cdr3_aa: CASSRTGTEETQYF
cdr3_nt: TGTGCCAGCAGCCGGACAGGGACCGAAGAGACCCAGTACTTC

j_call: TRBJ2-1
clone_size: .
d_call: .
v_call: TRBV9
cdr3_aa: CASGVQSSYNEQFF
cdr3_nt: TGTGCCAGCGGTGTCCAGAGCTCCTACAATGAGCAGTTCTTC

j_call: TRBJ2-1
clone_size: .
d_call: TRBD2
v_call: TRBV5-4
cdr3_aa: CASSSGLVYYEQFF
cdr3_nt: TGTGCCAGCAGCTCGGGACTAGTGTACTATGAGCAGTTCTTC

j_call: TRBJ2-3
clone_size: .
d_call: TRBD1
v_call: TRBV27
cdr3_aa: CASSPLRDSSTDTQYF
cdr3_nt: TGTGCCAGCAGCCCTCTTCGGGACAGCAGCACAGATACGCAGTATTTT

j_call: TRBJ2-7
clone_size: .
d_call: TRBD2
v_call: TRBV30
cdr3_aa: CAWSPWTSGYEQYF
cdr3_nt: TGTGCCTGGAGTCCCTGGACTAGCGGCTACGAGCAGTACTTC

j_call: TRBJ2-3
clone_size: .
d_call: .
v_call: TRBV4-3
cdr3_aa: CASSTEQGVVTDTQYF
cdr3_nt: TGCGCCAGCAGCACTGAACAGGGTGTAGTAACAGATACGCAGTATTTT

j_call: TRBJ2-3
clone_size: .
d_call: TRBD2
v_call: TRBV4-3
cdr3_aa: CASSQDLAGGTDTQYF
cdr3_nt: TGCGCCAGCAGCCAAGACTTAGCGGGGGGCACAGATACGCAGTATTTT

j_call: TRBJ2-1
clone_size: .
d_call: .
v_call: TRBV7-9
cdr3_aa: CASSFGSQYEQFF
cdr3_nt: TGTGCCAGCAGCTTTGGCAGTCAATATGAGCAGTTCTTC

j_call: TRBJ1-1
clone_size: .
d_call: .
v_call: TRBV29-1
cdr3_aa: CSASGQTTEAFF
cdr3_nt: TGCAGCGCCTCAGGACAGACTACTGAAGCTTTCTTT

j_call: TRBJ2-7
clone_size: .
d_call: TRBD1
v_call: TRBV5-6
cdr3_aa: CASSPGQGNYEQYF
cdr3_nt: TGTGCCAGCAGCCCTGGACAGGGGAACTACGAGCAGTACTTC

j_call: TRBJ2-3
clone_size: once
d_call: .
v_call: TRBV4-1
cdr3_aa: CASSQDGASSTDTQYF
cdr3_nt: TGCGCCAGCAGCCAAGATGGAGCGTCCAGCACAGATACGCAGTATTTT